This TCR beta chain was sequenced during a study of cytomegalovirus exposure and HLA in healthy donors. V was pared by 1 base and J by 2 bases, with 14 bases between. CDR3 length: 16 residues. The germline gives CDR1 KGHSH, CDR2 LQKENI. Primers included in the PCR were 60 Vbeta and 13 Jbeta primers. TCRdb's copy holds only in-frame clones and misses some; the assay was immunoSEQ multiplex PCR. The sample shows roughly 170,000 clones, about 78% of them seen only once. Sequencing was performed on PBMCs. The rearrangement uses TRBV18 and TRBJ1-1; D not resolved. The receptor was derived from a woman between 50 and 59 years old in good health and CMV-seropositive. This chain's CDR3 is CASSPRNRGSNTEAFF. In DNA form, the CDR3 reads TGTGCCAGCTCACCACGGAACCGGGGATCTAACACTGAAGCTTTCTTT.